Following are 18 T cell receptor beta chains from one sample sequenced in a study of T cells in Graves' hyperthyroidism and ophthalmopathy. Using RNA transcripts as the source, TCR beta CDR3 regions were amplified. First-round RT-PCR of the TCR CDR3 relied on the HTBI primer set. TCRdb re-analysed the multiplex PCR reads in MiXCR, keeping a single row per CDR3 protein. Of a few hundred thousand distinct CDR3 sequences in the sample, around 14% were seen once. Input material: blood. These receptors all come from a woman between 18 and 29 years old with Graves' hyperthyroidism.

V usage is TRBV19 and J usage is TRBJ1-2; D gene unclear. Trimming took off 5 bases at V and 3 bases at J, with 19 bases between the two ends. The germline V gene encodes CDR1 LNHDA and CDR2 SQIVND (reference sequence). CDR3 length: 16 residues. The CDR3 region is CASSRSYSSRDYGYTF. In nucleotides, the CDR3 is TGTGCCAGTAGTCGATCGTATAGCTCGCGGGACTATGGCTACACCTTC.

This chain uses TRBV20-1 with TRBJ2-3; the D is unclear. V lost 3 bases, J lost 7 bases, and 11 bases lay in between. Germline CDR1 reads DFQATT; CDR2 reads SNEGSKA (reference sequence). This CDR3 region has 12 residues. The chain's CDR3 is CSARGGAHTQYF. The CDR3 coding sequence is TGCAGTGCTAGGGGTGGCGCCCATACGCAGTATTTT.

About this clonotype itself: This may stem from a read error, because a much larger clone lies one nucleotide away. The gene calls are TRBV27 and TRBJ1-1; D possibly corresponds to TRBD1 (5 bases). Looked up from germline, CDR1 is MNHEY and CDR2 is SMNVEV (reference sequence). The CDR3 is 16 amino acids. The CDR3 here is CTSSSRTKKVSTEAFF. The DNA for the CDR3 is TGTACCAGCAGTTCTAGGACAAAAAAGGTGAGCACTGAAGCTTTCTTT.

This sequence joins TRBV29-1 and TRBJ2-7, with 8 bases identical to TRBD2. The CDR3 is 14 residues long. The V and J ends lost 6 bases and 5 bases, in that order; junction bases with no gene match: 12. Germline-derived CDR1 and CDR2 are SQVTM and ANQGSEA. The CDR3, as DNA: TGCAGCGTGCGGAATAGACTAGCGAGGGACGAGCAGTACTTC. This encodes CSVRNRLARDEQYF.

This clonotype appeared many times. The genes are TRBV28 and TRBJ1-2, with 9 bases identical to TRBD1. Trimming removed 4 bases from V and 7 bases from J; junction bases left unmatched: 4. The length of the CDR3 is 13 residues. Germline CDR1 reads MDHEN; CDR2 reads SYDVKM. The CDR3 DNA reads TGTGCCAGCAGTTCGGGACAGGGTTTTGGCTACACCTTC. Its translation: CASSSGQGFGYTF.

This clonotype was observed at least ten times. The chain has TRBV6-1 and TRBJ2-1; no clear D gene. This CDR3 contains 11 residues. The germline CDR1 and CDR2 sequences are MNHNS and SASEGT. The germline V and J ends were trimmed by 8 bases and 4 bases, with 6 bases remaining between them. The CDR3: CASRRYNEQFF. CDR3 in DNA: TGTGCCAGCCGGCGGTACAATGAGCAGTTCTTC.

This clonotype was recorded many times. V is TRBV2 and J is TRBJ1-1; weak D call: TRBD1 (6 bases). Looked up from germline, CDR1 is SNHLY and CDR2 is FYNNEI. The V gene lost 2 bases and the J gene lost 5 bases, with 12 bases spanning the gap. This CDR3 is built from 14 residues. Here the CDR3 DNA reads TGTGCCAGCAGTGAACGACAGGTAGGGACTGAAGCTTTCTTT. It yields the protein CASSERQVGTEAFF.

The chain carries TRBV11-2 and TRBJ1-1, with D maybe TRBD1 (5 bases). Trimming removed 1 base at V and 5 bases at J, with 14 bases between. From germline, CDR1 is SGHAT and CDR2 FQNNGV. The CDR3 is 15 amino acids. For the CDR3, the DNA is TGTGCCAGCAGCTTAGCCCCAGGGAGTGTGACTGAAGCTTTCTTT. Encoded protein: CASSLAPGSVTEAFF.

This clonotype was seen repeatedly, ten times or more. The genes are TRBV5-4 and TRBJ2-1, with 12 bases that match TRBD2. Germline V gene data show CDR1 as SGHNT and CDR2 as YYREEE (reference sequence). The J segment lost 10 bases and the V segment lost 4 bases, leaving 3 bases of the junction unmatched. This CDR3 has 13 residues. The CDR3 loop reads CASSRTSGTEQFF. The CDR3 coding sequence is TGTGCCAGCAGCAGGACTAGCGGGACCGAGCAGTTCTTC.

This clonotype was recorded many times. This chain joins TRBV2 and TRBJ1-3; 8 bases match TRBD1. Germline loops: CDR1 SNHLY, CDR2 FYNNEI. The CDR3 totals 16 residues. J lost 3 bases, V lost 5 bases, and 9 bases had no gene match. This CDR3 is CASSPGQAPGGNTIYF. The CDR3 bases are TGTGCCAGCAGTCCGGGACAGGCCCCCGGTGGAAACACCATATATTTT.

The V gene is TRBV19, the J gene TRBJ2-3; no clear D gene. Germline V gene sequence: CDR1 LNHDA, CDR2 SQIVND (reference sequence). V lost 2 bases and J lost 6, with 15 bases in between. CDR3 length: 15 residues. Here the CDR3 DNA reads TGTGCCAGTAGTATATATGGACGAGGCGTCGATACGCAGTATTTT. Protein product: CASSIYGRGVDTQYF.

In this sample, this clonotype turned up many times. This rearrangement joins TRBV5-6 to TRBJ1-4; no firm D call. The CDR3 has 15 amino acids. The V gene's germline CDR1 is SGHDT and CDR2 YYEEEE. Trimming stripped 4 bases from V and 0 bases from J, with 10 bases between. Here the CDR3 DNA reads TGTGCCAGCAGCGTGACGGAGTCAACTAATGAAAAACTGTTTTTT. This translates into CASSVTESTNEKLFF.

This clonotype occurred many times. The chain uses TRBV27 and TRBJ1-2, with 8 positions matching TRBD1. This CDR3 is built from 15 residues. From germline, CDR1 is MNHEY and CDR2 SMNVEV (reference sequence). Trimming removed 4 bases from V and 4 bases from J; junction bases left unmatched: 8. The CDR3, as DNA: TGTGCCAGCAGTTCCGGACAGGGAGCTTTCTATGGCTACACCTTC. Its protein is CASSSGQGAFYGYTF.

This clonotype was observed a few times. In DNA, the CDR3 is TGCAGCGTGGAGACAGGGGGCACCTACAATGAGCAGTTCTTC. This codes for CSVETGGTYNEQFF. The chain has TRBV29-1 and TRBJ2-1, with TRBD1 matching over 10 bases. With 6 bases clipped from V and 2 bases from J, the junction kept 4 bases outside the gene matches. The germline CDR1 and CDR2 sequences are SQVTM and ANQGSEA. This CDR3 is built from 14 residues.

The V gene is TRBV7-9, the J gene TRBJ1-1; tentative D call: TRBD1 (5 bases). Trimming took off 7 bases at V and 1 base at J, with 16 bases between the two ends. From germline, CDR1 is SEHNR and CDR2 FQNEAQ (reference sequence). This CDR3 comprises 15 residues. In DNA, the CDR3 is TGTGCCAGCACCTCGGCGGGGGGTAGGAACACTGAAGCTTTCTTT. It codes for CASTSAGGRNTEAFF. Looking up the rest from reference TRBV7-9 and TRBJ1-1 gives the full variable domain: DTGVSQNPRHKITKRGQNVTFRCDPISEHNRLYWYRQTLGQGPEFLTYFQNEAQLEKSRLLSDRFSAERPKGSFSTLEIQRTEQGDSAMYLCASTSAGGRNTEAFFGQGTRLTVV.

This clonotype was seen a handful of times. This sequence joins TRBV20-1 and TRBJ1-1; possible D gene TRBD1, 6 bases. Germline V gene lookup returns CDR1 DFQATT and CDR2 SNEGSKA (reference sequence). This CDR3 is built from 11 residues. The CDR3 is CRARGGSEAFF. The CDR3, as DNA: TGCAGGGCGAGAGGGGGTTCTGAAGCTTTCTTT.

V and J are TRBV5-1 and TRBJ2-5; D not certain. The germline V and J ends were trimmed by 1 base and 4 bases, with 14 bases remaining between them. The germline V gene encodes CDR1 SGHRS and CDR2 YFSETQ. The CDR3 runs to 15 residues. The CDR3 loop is CASSLSRSVAETQYF. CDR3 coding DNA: TGCGCCAGCAGCTTGAGCAGGTCTGTGGCAGAGACCCAGTACTTC.

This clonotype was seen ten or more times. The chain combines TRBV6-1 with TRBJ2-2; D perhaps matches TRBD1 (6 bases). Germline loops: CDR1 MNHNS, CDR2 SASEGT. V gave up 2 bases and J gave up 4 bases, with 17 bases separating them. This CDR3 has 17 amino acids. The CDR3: CASSEMGAGLLTGELFF. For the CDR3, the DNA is TGTGCCAGCAGTGAAATGGGGGCCGGGCTGCTCACCGGGGAGCTGTTTTTT.